This TCR beta chain originates from a study of blood T cell repertoires in COVID-19. In the study overall: Specimens from acute and convalescent COVID-19 originated in the United States, Italy and Spain. Sources were T cells, B-cell-depleted T cells, or PBMCs; the material itself was cDNA or gDNA.

Using immunoSEQ multiplex PCR, the repertoire was profiled, and TCRdb retains in-frame clones only, with some absent. The data show 110,000 or so clones, with 84% seen just once and 7.9% held by the top ten. This CDR3 has 13 amino acids. Per germline, CDR1 ENHRY and CDR2 SYGVKD. V was cut by 10 bases and J by 7 bases, with 14 bases left in between. The chain has TRBV10-3 and TRBJ1-6, with D tentatively TRBD1 (5 bases). Specimen: peripheral blood. This clonotype was obtained from a woman of 80 years or more with active or convalescent COVID-19. CDR3 sequence: CASGDGTNSPLHF. In DNA form, the CDR3 reads TGTGCCAGCGGGGACGGGACCAATTCACCCCTCCACTTT.